This entry features one TCR beta chain sequence. Clinical histories supplied by participants themselves formed the basis of cohort assignment. Between the trimmed V and J ends, which lost 3 bases and 9 bases, there was a span of 15 bases. The CDR3 runs 13 residues. From germline, CDR1 is DFQATT and CDR2 SNEGSKA (reference sequence). These data are taken from a study of blood T cell repertoires in COVID-19. Turning to the study itself: T cells, B-cell-depleted T cells, or PBMCs supplied cDNA or gDNA.

In the study's own analysis: Cell counts per sample came from amplifying reference gene primers. Sequencing was performed with immunoSEQ multiplex PCR; in TCRdb, only in-frame clones are kept and a portion is missing. That table furnishes V, J and clone size, whereas the DNA furnished D and trimming. The table shows 220,000 or so clones, with roughly four fifths occurring only once. The clonotype originates from a woman aged 40 to 50 with acute COVID-19. The chain combines TRBV20-1 with TRBJ2-1; no firm D call. What was sequenced was PBMCs or T cells enriched from blood (not recorded which). The CDR3 DNA is TGCAGTGCTAGTTATCGTAGCATGGGTGAGCAGTTCTTC. This gives the protein CSASYRSMGEQFF.